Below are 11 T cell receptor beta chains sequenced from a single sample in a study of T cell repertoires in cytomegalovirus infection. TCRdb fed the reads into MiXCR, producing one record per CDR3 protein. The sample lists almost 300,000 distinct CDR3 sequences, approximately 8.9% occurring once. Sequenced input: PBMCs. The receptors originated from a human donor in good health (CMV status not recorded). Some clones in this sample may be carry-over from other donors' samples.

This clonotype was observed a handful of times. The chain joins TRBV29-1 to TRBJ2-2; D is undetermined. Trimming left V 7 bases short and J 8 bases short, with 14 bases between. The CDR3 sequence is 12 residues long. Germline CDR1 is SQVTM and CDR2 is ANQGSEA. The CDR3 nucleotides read TGCAGCGCCACGCTCTCTCGGGGGGAGCTGTTTTTT. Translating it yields CSATLSRGELFF.

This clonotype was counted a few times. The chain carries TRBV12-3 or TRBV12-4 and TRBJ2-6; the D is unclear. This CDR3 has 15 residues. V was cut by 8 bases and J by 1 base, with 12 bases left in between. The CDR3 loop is CASGPTQSGANVLTF. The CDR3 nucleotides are TGTGCCAGCGGTCCCACCCAATCTGGGGCCAACGTCCTGACTTTC.

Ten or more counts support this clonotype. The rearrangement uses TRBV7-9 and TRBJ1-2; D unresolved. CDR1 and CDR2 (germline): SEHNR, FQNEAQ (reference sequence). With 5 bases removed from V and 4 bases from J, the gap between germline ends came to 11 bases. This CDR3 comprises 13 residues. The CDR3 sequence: CASSPDKTYGYTF. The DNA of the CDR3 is TGTGCCAGCAGCCCCGACAAGACCTATGGCTACACCTTC.

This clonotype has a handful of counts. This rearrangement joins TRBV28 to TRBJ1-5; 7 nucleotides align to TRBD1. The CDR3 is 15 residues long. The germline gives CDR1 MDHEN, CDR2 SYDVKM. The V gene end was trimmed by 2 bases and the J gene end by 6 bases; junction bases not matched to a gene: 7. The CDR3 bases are TGTGCCAGCAGTTTAGCATCGACAGGGATTCAGCCCCAGCATTTT. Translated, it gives CASSLASTGIQPQHF.

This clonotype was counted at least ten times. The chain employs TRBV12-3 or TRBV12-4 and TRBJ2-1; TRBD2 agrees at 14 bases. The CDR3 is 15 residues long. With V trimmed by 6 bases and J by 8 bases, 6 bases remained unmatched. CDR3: CASSPSTSGGDEQFF. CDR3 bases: TGTGCCAGCAGCCCCTCGACTAGCGGGGGGGATGAGCAGTTCTTC.

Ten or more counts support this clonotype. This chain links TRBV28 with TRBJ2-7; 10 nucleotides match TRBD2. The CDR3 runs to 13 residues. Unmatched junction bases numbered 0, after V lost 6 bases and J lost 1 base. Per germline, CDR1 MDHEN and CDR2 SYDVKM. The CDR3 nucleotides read TGTGCCAGCAGACTAGCGGGGTCCTACGAGCAGTACGTC. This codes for CASRLAGSYEQYV.

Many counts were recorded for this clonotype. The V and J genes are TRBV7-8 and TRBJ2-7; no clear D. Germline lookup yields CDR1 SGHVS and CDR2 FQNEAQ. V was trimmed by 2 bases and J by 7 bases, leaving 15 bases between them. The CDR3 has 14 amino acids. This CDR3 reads CASSLWEGIDEQYV. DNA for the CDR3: TGTGCCAGCAGCTTATGGGAAGGGATCGATGAGCAGTACGTC.

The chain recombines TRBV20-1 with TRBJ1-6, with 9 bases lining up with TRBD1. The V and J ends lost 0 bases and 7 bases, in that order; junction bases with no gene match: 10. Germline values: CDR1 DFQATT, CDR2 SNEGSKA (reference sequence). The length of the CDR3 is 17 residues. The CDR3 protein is CSARDHLSGTGNSPLHF. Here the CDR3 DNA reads TGCAGTGCTAGAGACCACTTATCCGGGACAGGGAATTCACCCCTCCACTTT.

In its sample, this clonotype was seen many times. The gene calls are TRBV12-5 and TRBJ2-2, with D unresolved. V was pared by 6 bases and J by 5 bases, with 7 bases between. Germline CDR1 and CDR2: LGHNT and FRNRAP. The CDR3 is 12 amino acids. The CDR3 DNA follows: TGTGCTAGTGGCCATTTTACCGGGGAGCTGTTTTTT. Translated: CASGHFTGELFF.

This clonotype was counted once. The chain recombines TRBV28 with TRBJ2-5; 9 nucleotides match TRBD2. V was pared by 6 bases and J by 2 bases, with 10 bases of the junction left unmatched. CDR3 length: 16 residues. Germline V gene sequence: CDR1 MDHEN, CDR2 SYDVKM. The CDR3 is CASSLGSGGLQETQYF. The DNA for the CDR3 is TGTGCCAGCAGCCTTGGCAGCGGGGGGCTACAAGAGACCCAGTACTTC.

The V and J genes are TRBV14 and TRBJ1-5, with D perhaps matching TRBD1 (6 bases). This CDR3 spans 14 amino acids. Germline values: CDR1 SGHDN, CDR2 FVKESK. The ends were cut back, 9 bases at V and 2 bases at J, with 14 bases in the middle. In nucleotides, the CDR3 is TGTGCCAGAGAGAGGGGGAGCGGCAATCAGCCCCAGCATTTT. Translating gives CARERGSGNQPQHF.